These 25 T cell receptor beta chains were all obtained from the same sample, sequenced in a study of blood T cells in healthy people across ages. Using a J-beta primer mix together with a sample-barcoded 5' primer, a second PCR was run for about 7 to 12 cycles. TCRdb itself ran the 5' RACE reads through MiXCR, one entry per CDR3 protein. Among 270,000 or so distinct CDR3 sequences, less than 30% were seen once, and the ten largest hold 25% to 30%. Material: blood. The receptor source for this set is a woman in her 70s in good health.

This clonotype was seen a handful of times. The J gene is TRBJ1-1, the V gene TRBV2; D is perhaps TRBD1 (5 bases). This CDR3 comprises 13 residues. The V end was cut by 6 bases, the J end by 3 bases, with 11 bases between. Germline loops: CDR1 SNHLY, CDR2 FYNNEI. The CDR3 reads CASSLQDYTEAFF. The DNA for the CDR3 is TGTGCCAGCAGCTTACAGGATTACACTGAAGCTTTCTTT.

This clonotype occurred many times. The V gene is TRBV15, the J gene TRBJ2-5; D is uncertain. The CDR3 is made up of 14 amino acids. Between the trimmed V and J ends, which lost 0 bases and 4 bases, there was a span of 9 bases. The germline CDR1 and CDR2 sequences are LNHNV and YYDKDF (reference sequence). This CDR3 is CATSRDQGLETQYF. The CDR3 DNA follows: TGTGCCACCAGCAGAGATCAAGGATTAGAGACCCAGTACTTC. Filled out from reference TRBV15 and TRBJ2-5, the complete variable domain reads DAMVIQNPRYQVTQFGKPVTLSCSQTLNHNVMYWYQQKSSQAPKLLFHYYDKDFNNEADTPDNFQSRRPNTSFCFLDIRSPGLGDTAMYLCATSRDQGLETQYFGPGTRLLVL.

This clonotype was detected many times. The V gene is TRBV9, the J gene TRBJ2-3, with D possibly TRBD1 on 5 matching bases. V shed 0 bases and J shed 6 bases, with 14 bases lying between them. CDR1 and CDR2 (germline): SGDLS, YYNGEE. The CDR3 has 15 residues. For the CDR3, the DNA is TGTGCCAGCAGCGTAGTCGGCGGTTCAGGGGATACGCAGTATTTT. This encodes CASSVVGGSGDTQYF.

This clonotype was seen only a few times. The V and J genes are TRBV11-2 and TRBJ2-7; 9 bases align to TRBD2. The CDR3 consists of 15 residues. Germline CDR1 and CDR2: SGHAT and FQNNGV. Trimming at V came to 0 bases and at J to 3 bases, leaving 3 bases not matched to a gene. CDR3 region: CASSLESGRNYEQYF. For the CDR3, the DNA is TGTGCCAGCAGCTTAGAAAGCGGGAGGAACTACGAGCAGTACTTC.

This clonotype was seen ten or more times. The chain has TRBV20-1 and TRBJ1-2; 8 nucleotides line up with TRBD1. Per germline, CDR1 DFQATT and CDR2 SNEGSKA (reference sequence). The CDR3 is 12 residues long. The V segment lost 5 bases and the J segment 7 bases; nucleotides outside the gene matches: 6. The CDR3 DNA is TGCAGTGCTCGGACAGGGTCTAGTGGCTACACCTTC. Translated, it gives CSARTGSSGYTF.

This clonotype turned up a few times. The chain uses TRBV15 and TRBJ2-7; D is unresolved. V lost 9 bases and J lost 3, with 15 bases in between. This CDR3 is 13 amino acids long. Germline V lookup: CDR1 LNHNV, CDR2 YYDKDF (reference sequence). The CDR3 here is CATKAGSNYEQYF. The CDR3 bases are TGTGCCACGAAAGCAGGATCGAACTACGAGCAGTACTTC. Complete variable domain (other parts from reference TRBV15 and TRBJ2-7): DAMVIQNPRYQVTQFGKPVTLSCSQTLNHNVMYWYQQKSSQAPKLLFHYYDKDFNNEADTPDNFQSRRPNTSFCFLDIRSPGLGDTAMYLCATKAGSNYEQYFGPGTRLTVT.

This clonotype has only a few counts. In DNA, the CDR3 is TGTGCCAGCAGTTTTTCCAGGGGAGCAACTAATGAAAAACTGTTTTTT. This encodes CASSFSRGATNEKLFF. The chain is built from TRBV28 and TRBJ1-4; D may be TRBD1 (6 bases). There are 16 residues in the CDR3. Germline CDR1 reads MDHEN; CDR2 reads SYDVKM. V lost 3 bases and J 0 bases, leaving 11 bases between the germline ends.

This clonotype was picked up a small number of times. V usage is TRBV29-1 and J usage is TRBJ2-5; either TRBD1 or TRBD2 may fit D (5 bases each). Matching the DNA end better, TRBJ2-1 makes the J call doubtful. The CDR3 totals 13 residues. Germline V lookup: CDR1 SQVTM, CDR2 ANQGSEA. CDR3 loop: CSPLPPGAVEQFF. Here the CDR3 DNA reads TGCAGCCCACTCCCGCCCGGGGCTGTTGAGCAGTTCTTC.

This chain links TRBV20-1 with TRBJ2-1, with 9 nucleotides matching TRBD1. This CDR3 contains 14 residues. From germline, CDR1 is DFQATT and CDR2 SNEGSKA (reference sequence). The trim removed 4 bases at V and 6 bases at J, leaving 7 bases unmatched. CDR3 sequence reads: CSAITGGSSNEQFF. Written as DNA, the CDR3 is TGCAGTGCTATCACAGGGGGCAGCTCCAATGAGCAGTTCTTC.

This clonotype was seen a handful of times. The gene calls are TRBV25-1 and TRBJ2-4; D may match TRBD1 or TRBD2 (5 bases each). In germline, CDR1 is MGHDK, CDR2 SYGVNS. The CDR3 covers 14 residues. V lost 5 bases, J lost 8 bases, and 16 bases lay in between. DNA for the CDR3: TGTGCCAGCAGTCCCCGGGACCTATGGGACATTCAGTACTTC. Translating it yields CASSPRDLWDIQYF.

The table lists this clonotype with many counts. V and J are TRBV28 and TRBJ2-4, with D possibly being TRBD1 (7 bases). Germline CDR1 MDHEN, CDR2 SYDVKM. Deletions cut 5 bases from V and 0 bases from J, with 20 bases between. The CDR3 spans 18 residues. This CDR3 reads CASSLPRAGGLAKNIQYF. Written as DNA, the CDR3 is TGTGCCAGCAGTCTCCCGAGGGCAGGGGGGCTAGCCAAAAACATTCAGTACTTC.

CDR3 region: CASRLSGNTEAFF. The CDR3 DNA follows: TGTGCCAGCCGACTTTCAGGGAACACTGAAGCTTTCTTT. The chain is built from TRBV7-9 and TRBJ1-1; D is ambiguous. V was cut by 8 bases and J by 1 base, with 11 bases left in between. This CDR3 has 13 residues. Per the germline V gene, CDR1 is SEHNR and CDR2 is FQNEAQ (reference sequence).

This clonotype was detected only a few times. This chain uses TRBV14 with TRBJ1-2; 8 bases agree with TRBD1. The CDR3 length is 14 residues. Germline CDR1 and CDR2: SGHDN and FVKESK. V lost 1 base to trimming and J lost 9 bases; unmatched junction nucleotides: 7. The DNA of the CDR3 is TGTGCCAGCAGCCAAGGGGACAGGATGATGAGCTACACCTTC. It specifies CASSQGDRMMSYTF.

The chain employs TRBV7-9 and TRBJ2-2; no definite D call. V lost 5 bases to trimming and J lost 6 bases, with 4 bases between them. Germline values: CDR1 SEHNR, CDR2 FQNEAQ (reference sequence). The CDR3 contains 11 residues. CDR3 nucleotide sequence: TGTGCCAGCAGCCTATCCGGGGAGCTGTTTTTT. It yields the protein CASSLSGELFF.

This sequence joins TRBV14 and TRBJ2-1; D tentatively fits TRBD1 or TRBD2 (6 bases each). The CDR3 sequence is 15 residues long. Trimming cost V 2 bases and J 4 bases, with 12 bases left between them. Looked up from germline, CDR1 is SGHDN and CDR2 is FVKESK. CDR3 loop: CASSQTSQGYNEQFF. CDR3 nucleotides: TGTGCCAGCAGCCAAACTAGCCAGGGGTACAATGAGCAGTTCTTC.

The chain uses TRBV5-1 and TRBJ2-1; 8 bases are a match to TRBD1. The germline CDR1 and CDR2 sequences are SGHRS and YFSETQ. V trimming: 5 bases; J trimming: 8 bases; junction bases outside the gene matches: 0. This CDR3 contains 11 residues. CDR3: CASRTGDEQFF. The CDR3 DNA reads TGCGCCAGCAGGACAGGGGATGAGCAGTTCTTC.

The rearrangement uses TRBV5-1 and TRBJ2-5; D is ambiguous. V gave up 2 bases and J gave up 4 bases, with 12 bases separating them. The CDR3 totals 14 residues. CDR1 and CDR2 (germline): SGHRS, YFSETQ. CDR3 in DNA: TGCGCCAGCAGCTTCGGGCGGATAGGAGAGACCCAGTACTTC. Encoded protein: CASSFGRIGETQYF.

This clonotype was recorded at least ten times. The V call is TRBV29-1, the J call TRBJ1-2; a possible D gene is TRBD1 (6 bases). The CDR3 loop spans 18 amino acids. Germline CDR1 SQVTM, CDR2 ANQGSEA. V gave up 6 bases and J gave up 5 bases, with 31 bases separating them. The CDR3 protein is CSVQEDTVRGGYGYGYTF. The CDR3 DNA reads TGCAGCGTCCAGGAGGATACGGTCAGGGGAGGATACGGGTATGGCTACACCTTC.

This sequence joins TRBV9 and TRBJ1-2, with 7 nucleotides matching TRBD1. J was trimmed by 8 bases and V by 0 bases; bases with no gene match: 4. This CDR3 has 13 amino acids. In germline, CDR1 is SGDLS, CDR2 YYNGEE. The CDR3 sequence is CASSVEGASGYTF. CDR3 nucleotide sequence: TGTGCCAGCAGCGTAGAGGGGGCGAGCGGCTACACCTTC.

This clonotype showed up just a few times. The DNA for the CDR3 is TGTGCCAGCAGCTCCGTAAAGGGGATGAACACTGAAGCTTTCTTT. It yields the protein CASSSVKGMNTEAFF. V and J are TRBV7-6 and TRBJ1-1, with a possible D match to TRBD1 (5 bases). V was pared by 4 bases and J by 0 bases, with 12 bases between. The CDR3 runs to 15 residues. Germline values: CDR1 SGHVS, CDR2 FNYEAQ.

This clonotype was observed many times. The chain uses TRBV12-3 or TRBV12-4 and TRBJ1-4; D gene uncertain. Trimming cost V 5 bases and J 7 bases, with 14 bases left between them. There are 14 residues in the CDR3. This CDR3 is CASSLRKGGEKLFF. In DNA, the CDR3 is TGTGCCAGCAGTCTACGGAAAGGAGGTGAAAAACTGTTTTTT.

This clonotype was observed at least ten times. As DNA, the CDR3 is TGTGCCAGCTCGTGGGGTGTCAACACTGAAGCTTTCTTT. It codes for CASSWGVNTEAFF. The genes are TRBV18 and TRBJ1-1; D not certain. There are 13 residues in the CDR3. V shed 6 bases and J shed 2 bases, with 10 bases lying between them. In germline, CDR1 is KGHSH, CDR2 LQKENI.

This clonotype was observed many times. This sequence joins TRBV6-5 and TRBJ1-4, with D unresolved. This CDR3 is built from 12 residues. Looked up from germline, CDR1 is MNHEY and CDR2 is SVGAGI. Deletions cut 6 bases from V and 8 bases from J, with 10 bases between. CDR3 coding DNA: TGTGCCAGCAGACGTGTAGGAGAAAAACTGTTTTTT. This encodes CASRRVGEKLFF.

This sequence joins TRBV7-2 and TRBJ2-3; possible D gene TRBD2, 6 bases. Trimming shortened V by 1 base and J by 4 bases, and 18 bases separated the two germline ends. CDR1 and CDR2 from the germline V gene are SGHTA and FQGNSA. The CDR3 consists of 17 residues. CDR3 DNA sequence: TGTGCCAGCAGCTTAGTTGCCGGCGGGAAGGGGTCAGATACGCAGTATTTT. Translated, it gives CASSLVAGGKGSDTQYF. The full variable domain, in which reference TRBV7-2 and TRBJ2-3 provide the parts outside the CDR3, is GAGVSQSPSNKVTEKGKDVELRCDPISGHTALYWYRQSLGQGLEFLIYFQGNSAPDKSGLPSDRFSAERTGGSVSTLTIQRTQQEDSAVYLCASSLVAGGKGSDTQYFGPGTRLTVL.

This clonotype was found many times. The V gene is TRBV18, the J gene TRBJ2-7; 10 nucleotides line up with TRBD2. Per germline, CDR1 KGHSH and CDR2 LQKENI. The CDR3 runs 13 residues. V was pared by 4 bases and J by 10 bases, with 7 bases of the junction left unmatched. The CDR3 sequence is CASSLPGTSEQYF. As DNA, the CDR3 is TGTGCCAGCTCACTCCCGGGGACTAGCGAACAGTACTTC.